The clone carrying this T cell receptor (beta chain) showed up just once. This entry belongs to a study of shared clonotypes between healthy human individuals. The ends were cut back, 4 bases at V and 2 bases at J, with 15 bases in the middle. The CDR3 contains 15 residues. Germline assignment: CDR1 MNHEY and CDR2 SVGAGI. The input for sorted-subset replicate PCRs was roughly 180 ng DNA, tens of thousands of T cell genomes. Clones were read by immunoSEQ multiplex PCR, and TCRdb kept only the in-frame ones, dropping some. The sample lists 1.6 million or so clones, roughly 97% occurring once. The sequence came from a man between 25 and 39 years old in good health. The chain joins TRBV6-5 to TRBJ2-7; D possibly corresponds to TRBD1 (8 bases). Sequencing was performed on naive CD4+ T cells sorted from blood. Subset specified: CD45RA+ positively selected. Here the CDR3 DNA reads TGTGCCAGCAGTTGGAGACAGGGGACTACCTACGAGCAGTACTTC. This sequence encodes CASSWRQGTTYEQYF.